These 25 T cell receptor beta chains were all obtained from the same sample, sequenced in a study of blood T cell repertoires in COVID-19 (dated by TCRdb to about 2020). To prepare the library, the immunoSEQ multiplex PCR assay was applied. In its TCRdb copy, this immuneACCESS table keeps in-frame sequences only and misses some clones. Where compared with another copy, unresolved V genes explain less than half of these, and the others have no known cause. For this sample the table gives around 240,000 clones, of which around 87% were detected only once. Just over 3% of the sample lies in the top ten. The specimen was peripheral blood. The receptor set was obtained from a woman aged 25 to 45 who had recovered from COVID-19.

This sequence joins TRBV18 and TRBJ2-7; D not certain. Looked up from germline, CDR1 is KGHSH and CDR2 is LQKENI. The CDR3 consists of 16 residues. Between the trimmed V and J ends, which lost 0 bases and 1 base, there was a span of 13 bases. The CDR3 spells CASSPPSPPRSYEQYF. The CDR3 region has the DNA TGTGCCAGCTCACCACCTTCACCGCCTAGGTCCTACGAGCAGTACTTC.

The rearrangement links TRBV9 to TRBJ2-1; possible D gene TRBD1, 7 bases. Germline-derived CDR1 and CDR2 are SGDLS and YYNGEE. The CDR3 extends over 15 amino acids. The V and J ends lost 3 bases and 1 base respectively, with 11 bases between them. The CDR3 sequence: CASSAEGASYNEQFF. CDR3 in DNA: TGTGCCAGCAGCGCGGAGGGGGCATCCTACAATGAGCAGTTCTTC.

The chain is built from TRBV25-1 and TRBJ2-5; 10 nucleotides align to TRBD1. The length of the CDR3 is 14 residues. Germline CDR1 is MGHDK and CDR2 is SYGVNS. Trimming removed 4 bases from V and 5 bases from J; junction bases left unmatched: 4. This chain's CDR3 is CASSGGDRGETQYF. The CDR3 coding sequence is TGTGCCAGCAGTGGGGGGGACAGGGGCGAGACCCAGTACTTC. The full variable domain, with the rest looked up from reference TRBV25-1 and TRBJ2-5, is EADIYQTPRYLVIGTGKKITLECSQTMGHDKMYWYQQDPGMELHLIHYSYGVNSTEKGDLSSESTVSRIRTEHFPLTLESARPSHTSQYLCASSGGDRGETQYFGPGTRLLVL.

The chain carries TRBV5-1 and TRBJ1-2; possible D gene TRBD1, 5 bases. Per the germline V gene, CDR1 is SGHRS and CDR2 is YFSETQ. The CDR3 has 13 amino acids. Trimming stripped 2 bases from V and 8 bases from J, with 13 bases between. CDR3 protein: CASSFREGSGYTF. The CDR3 DNA is TGCGCCAGCAGCTTCCGGGAGGGGAGCGGCTACACCTTC. The entire variable domain, with the rest obtained from reference TRBV5-1 and TRBJ1-2, is as follows: KAGVTQTPRYLIKTRGQQVTLSCSPISGHRSVSWYQQTPGQGLQFLFEYFSETQRNKGNFPGRFSGRQFSNSRSEMNVSTLELGDSALYLCASSFREGSGYTFGSGTRLTVV.

DNA for the CDR3: TGTGCCAGCAGCCGCTCTCACGAGCAGTACTTC. Translating it yields CASSRSHEQYF. The chain uses TRBV7-8 and TRBJ2-7; D not resolved. Germline V gene lookup returns CDR1 SGHVS and CDR2 FQNEAQ. The CDR3 totals 11 residues. The V end was cut by 5 bases, the J end by 5 bases, with 7 bases between.

This chain uses TRBV2 with TRBJ2-1; no clear D. V was shortened by 3 bases and J by 10 bases, with 25 bases between the two germline ends. The CDR3 loop spans 17 amino acids. The germline gives CDR1 SNHLY, CDR2 FYNNEI. This chain's CDR3 is CASSDPDTRPSSLEQFF. In DNA, the CDR3 is TGTGCCAGCAGTGACCCAGACACACGTCCCTCCAGTTTGGAGCAGTTCTTC.

This clone has only one observation. The chain links TRBV6-1 to TRBJ2-1, with D hard to call. The germline gives CDR1 MNHNS, CDR2 SASEGT. V was cut by 2 bases and J by 0 bases, with 11 bases left in between. The CDR3 extends over 16 amino acids. CDR3 sequence reads: CASSEHGRSSYNEQFF. The CDR3 DNA reads TGTGCCAGCAGTGAACACGGCCGGAGCTCCTACAATGAGCAGTTCTTC.

This clone was detected once. For the CDR3, the DNA is TGTGCCAGCAGTGAATTGGCAATGAACACTGAAGCTTTCTTT. Protein: CASSELAMNTEAFF. The chain uses TRBV25-1 and TRBJ1-1, with D uncertain. Trimming took off 1 base at V and 0 bases at J, with 6 bases between the two ends. The germline CDR1 and CDR2 sequences are MGHDK and SYGVNS. This CDR3 comprises 14 residues.

This clone was picked up one time. V gene TRBV15 combines with J gene TRBJ1-5; 7 bases line up with TRBD1. In germline, CDR1 is LNHNV, CDR2 YYDKDF (reference sequence). There are 13 residues in the CDR3. V lost 8 bases and J lost 3; bases outside the gene matches: 4. The CDR3: CATAGTDNQPQHF. The CDR3 DNA sequence: TGTGCCACCGCAGGGACAGACAATCAGCCCCAGCATTTT.

The chain combines TRBV3-1 (or the pseudogene TRBV3-2) with TRBJ1-1; a possible D gene is TRBD1 (6 bases). Trimming stripped 5 bases from V and 0 bases from J, with 16 bases between. The CDR3 consists of 16 residues. Germline CDR1 LGHDT, CDR2 YNNKEL (reference sequence). Here the CDR3 reads CASSFRGTRVNTEAFF. In DNA, the CDR3 is TGTGCCAGCAGCTTCAGGGGTACCCGCGTGAACACTGAAGCTTTCTTT.

This chain joins TRBV2 and TRBJ1-2, with 8 bases fitting TRBD1. The CDR3 spans 15 residues. Unmatched junction bases numbered 12, after V lost 4 bases and J lost 8 bases. Germline V lookup: CDR1 SNHLY, CDR2 FYNNEI. In DNA form, the CDR3 reads TGTGCCAGCAGTGTTTGGGCCCAGGGGGCTGGAGGCTACACCTTC. Translation: CASSVWAQGAGGYTF.

A single count supports this clone. The V gene is TRBV11-3, the J gene TRBJ2-3; TRBD2 matches 7 bases. Trimming at V came to 4 bases and at J to 3 bases, leaving 10 bases not matched to a gene. The germline gives CDR1 SGHNT, CDR2 YENEEA. This CDR3 region has 16 residues. CDR3 coding DNA: TGTGCCAGCAGCTATGGCGGGGGAGTAGGAACAGATACGCAGTATTTT. It codes for CASSYGGGVGTDTQYF.

The chain is built from TRBV7-8 and TRBJ1-1; D is ambiguous. The CDR3 has 14 amino acids. Trimming took 5 bases from V and 5 from J, leaving 15 bases between them. Germline CDR1 is SGHVS and CDR2 is FQNEAQ. The CDR3 DNA is TGTGCCAGCAGCCCAGGCGGGGTTGGGACTGAAGCTTTCTTT. Translating it yields CASSPGGVGTEAFF.

The chain combines TRBV7-3 with TRBJ1-2; 12 bases align to TRBD1. CDR1 is SGHTA, CDR2 FQGTGA, per germline. The ends lost 5 bases at V and 5 bases at J; junction bases unmatched: 3. The CDR3 totals 14 residues. CDR3 sequence reads: CASSPGQGAYGYTF. The CDR3 DNA reads as TGTGCCAGCAGCCCGGGACAGGGGGCATATGGCTACACCTTC.

The chain is built from TRBV19 and TRBJ2-7; the match to TRBD1 covers 7 bases. Germline lookup yields CDR1 LNHDA and CDR2 SQIVND (reference sequence). With V trimmed by 3 bases and J by 2 bases, 7 bases remained unmatched. The CDR3 is made up of 15 amino acids. The CDR3 nucleotides are TGTGCCAGTAGTATCCTGACGGGACAGACCTACGAGCAGTACTTC. Translating gives CASSILTGQTYEQYF.

This clone was counted a few times. V is TRBV5-1 and J is TRBJ1-5, with TRBD1 identical over 9 bases. CDR3 length: 13 residues. Trimming at V came to 6 bases and at J to 4 bases, leaving 2 bases not matched to a gene. The germline gives CDR1 SGHRS, CDR2 YFSETQ. The CDR3 DNA reads as TGCGCCAGCAAGGGGACAGGGAATCAGCCCCAGCATTTT. It specifies CASKGTGNQPQHF. The variable domain in full, completed from reference TRBV5-1 and TRBJ1-5, reads KAGVTQTPRYLIKTRGQQVTLSCSPISGHRSVSWYQQTPGQGLQFLFEYFSETQRNKGNFPGRFSGRQFSNSRSEMNVSTLELGDSALYLCASKGTGNQPQHFGDGTRLSIL.

The CDR3: CASSQVRGPPGYEQYF. Here the CDR3 DNA reads TGCGCCAGCAGCCAAGTACGGGGTCCCCCCGGGTACGAGCAGTACTTC. The chain joins TRBV4-3 to TRBJ2-7; maybe TRBD2 (5 bases). There are 16 residues in the CDR3. Germline V gene lookup returns CDR1 LGHNA and CDR2 YSLEER. Trimming removed 1 base from V and 4 bases from J, with 17 bases in between.

The chain uses TRBV5-5 and TRBJ2-7, with TRBD2 matching 7 bases. J was trimmed by 0 bases and V by 1 base; bases with no gene match: 10. Per the germline V gene, CDR1 is SGHKS and CDR2 is YYEKEE (reference sequence). The CDR3 length is 17 residues. For the CDR3, the DNA is TGTGCCAGCAGCTTGAACCCCCCCGGGGGGAGCTCCTACGAGCAGTACTTC. Translation: CASSLNPPGGSSYEQYF. The entire variable domain, with the rest obtained from reference TRBV5-5 and TRBJ2-7, is as follows: DAGVTQSPTHLIKTRGQQVTLRCSPISGHKSVSWYQQVLGQGPQFIFQYYEKEERGRGNFPDRFSARQFPNYSSELNVNALLLGDSALYLCASSLNPPGGSSYEQYFGPGTRLTVT.

The V gene is TRBV2, the J gene TRBJ2-1, with 14 bases matching TRBD2. Germline values: CDR1 SNHLY, CDR2 FYNNEI. V was pared by 5 bases and J by 2 bases, with 2 bases of the junction left unmatched. CDR3 length: 16 amino acids. The CDR3 loop reads CASSWTSGGTYNEQFF. The CDR3, as DNA: TGTGCCAGCAGTTGGACTAGCGGGGGGACCTACAATGAGCAGTTCTTC.

In DNA form, the CDR3 reads TGCGCCAGCAGCGGAACCGGGACACCCAACGATGTCACTGAAGCTTTCTTT. Residues: CASSGTGTPNDVTEAFF. The chain carries TRBV5-1 and TRBJ1-1, with D maybe TRBD1 (6 bases). The length of the CDR3 is 17 residues. Germline V gene data show CDR1 as SGHRS and CDR2 as YFSETQ. V was pared by 4 bases and J by 4 bases, with 23 bases between.

The chain recombines TRBV4-1 with TRBJ2-2; 7 bases are a match to TRBD2. CDR3 length equals 18 residues. Germline V gene sequence: CDR1 MGHRA, CDR2 YSYEKL. The J segment lost 5 bases and the V segment lost 0 bases, leaving 12 bases of the junction unmatched. CDR3 in amino acids: CASSQEPGTTQGTGELFF. For the CDR3, the DNA is TGCGCCAGCAGCCAAGAACCAGGGACTACCCAAGGGACCGGGGAGCTGTTTTTT.

The chain has TRBV6-5 and TRBJ2-3; unclear D gene. Germline V lookup: CDR1 MNHEY, CDR2 SVGAGI. The CDR3 length is 16 residues. V gave up 0 bases and J gave up 1 base, with 11 bases separating them. The CDR3 loop reads CASSYSVEDGTDTQYF. The CDR3 region has the DNA TGTGCCAGCAGTTACTCCGTAGAGGATGGCACAGATACGCAGTATTTT.

The rearrangement uses TRBV6-2 or TRBV6-3 and TRBJ1-5, with D perhaps matching TRBD1 (5 bases). This CDR3 region has 13 residues. V lost 0 bases and J 15 bases, leaving 15 bases between the germline ends. CDR1 and CDR2 (germline): MNHEY, SVGEGT. CDR3 residues: CASSYSGGVDLHF. CDR3 coding DNA: TGTGCCAGCAGTTACTCGGGAGGGGTAGACTTGCATTTT.

This rearrangement joins TRBV27 to TRBJ1-5; D unresolved. Germline assignment: CDR1 MNHEY and CDR2 SMNVEV (reference sequence). The V and J ends lost 7 bases and 7 bases respectively, with 11 bases between them. The CDR3 spans 12 residues. The CDR3: CASKEGNQPQHF. CDR3 in DNA: TGTGCCAGCAAGGAGGGAAACCAGCCCCAGCATTTT.

The chain uses TRBV7-6 and TRBJ2-1; 9 bases are a match to TRBD2. J was trimmed by 9 bases and V by 1 base; bases with no gene match: 10. CDR1 and CDR2 from the germline V gene are SGHVS and FNYEAQ. This CDR3 comprises 16 residues. In DNA form, the CDR3 reads TGTGCCAGCAGCTTAGGGATCGGCGGGGGGGCCAGTGAGCAGTTCTTC. It codes for CASSLGIGGGASEQFF.